This T cell receptor beta chain was captured in a study of cytomegalovirus exposure and HLA in healthy donors. The study's findings and limits: Links to common viral pathogens appeared, in a later analysis, for several of the most significant clusters. TRBV6-2, TRBV6-3 and other indistinguishable V segments were excluded.

Vbeta (60) and Jbeta (13) primers were used in the PCR. As processed by the authors: There were about 80 million unique TCR beta chains by a later count, and 10 million to 12 million of them were shared. Only in-frame clones appear in the TCRdb table, and some are missing; sequencing was by immunoSEQ multiplex PCR. The V and J calls and clone size were taken over from that table, and D and trimming were inferred from the DNA. The table lists some 97,000 clones, roughly four fifths of them singletons. Germline CDR1 reads LNHDA; CDR2 reads SQIVND (reference sequence). This CDR3 region has 13 residues. V was clipped by 6 bases and J by 5 bases; unmatched bases: 5. Healthy bone marrow donors made up the donors. About this clone itself: Its antigen is unidentified.

The receptor comes from a male donor in good health and CMV-seropositive. The V gene is TRBV19, the J gene TRBJ1-1; 8 nucleotides match TRBD1. The sequencing input was PBMCs. The CDR3 DNA is TGTGCCAGTAGGGCAGGGGGCTCGACTGAAGCTTTCTTT. Amino acid sequence: CASRAGGSTEAFF. Filled out from reference TRBV19 and TRBJ1-1, the complete variable domain reads DGGITQSPKYLFRKEGQNVTLSCEQNLNHDAMYWYRQDPGQGLRLIYYSQIVNDFQKGDIAEGYSVSREKKESFPLTVTSAQKNPTAFYLCASRAGGSTEAFFGQGTRLTVV.